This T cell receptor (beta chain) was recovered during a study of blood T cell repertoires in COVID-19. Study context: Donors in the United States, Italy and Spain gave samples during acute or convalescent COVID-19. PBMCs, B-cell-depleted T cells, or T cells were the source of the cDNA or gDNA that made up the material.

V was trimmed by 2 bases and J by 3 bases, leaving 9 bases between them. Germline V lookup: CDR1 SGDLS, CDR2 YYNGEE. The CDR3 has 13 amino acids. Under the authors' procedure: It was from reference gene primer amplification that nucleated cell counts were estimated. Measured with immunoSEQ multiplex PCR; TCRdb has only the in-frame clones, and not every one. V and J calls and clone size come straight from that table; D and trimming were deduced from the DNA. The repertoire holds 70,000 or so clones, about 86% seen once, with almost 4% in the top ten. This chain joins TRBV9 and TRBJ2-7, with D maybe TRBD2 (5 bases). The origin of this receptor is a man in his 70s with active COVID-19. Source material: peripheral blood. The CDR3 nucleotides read TGTGCCAGCAGCGTTCTGGGGAGCTACGAGCAGTACTTC. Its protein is CASSVLGSYEQYF.